This T cell receptor (beta chain) came from a study of T cells in Graves' hyperthyroidism and ophthalmopathy. Overall study results and limits: Model predictions of ophthalmopathy came a median around 7.1 months before onset.

This clonotype was recorded many times. Its antigen remains unknown. The CDR3 has 14 amino acids. V lost 2 bases to trimming and J lost 4 bases, with 11 bases between them. Germline values: CDR1 SGHVS, CDR2 FQNEAQ. Amplified regions were TCR beta CDR3 sequences from RNA transcripts. First-round RT-PCR of the TCR CDR3 relied on the HTBI primer set. TCRdb re-called the multiplex PCR reads with MiXCR, one entry per CDR3 protein. The repertoire has some 510,000 distinct CDR3 sequences, more than 45% of them found once; the top ten carry about 7.8%. Diagnostic decisions used clinical symptoms, serum thyroxine and TRAb, thyroid ultrasound and orbital computed tomography.

This receptor was identified in a woman aged 18 to 35 with Graves' hyperthyroidism. The sample consisted of peripheral blood or thyroid tissue (not recorded which). The chain carries TRBV7-8 and TRBJ1-2; no clear D. The CDR3 reads CASSLTEGPYGYTF. The CDR3 bases are TGTGCCAGCAGCTTAACGGAAGGGCCCTATGGCTACACCTTC.